Following are 19 T cell receptor beta chains from one sample sequenced in a study of CD8 T cells in Susac syndrome (dated 2019 in TCRdb). Libraries were constructed by the immunoSEQ multiplex PCR assay. RNA was extracted using the RNeasy kit, and roughly 0.5 to 1 microgram was reverse transcribed with random hexamers. The public sequencing data were trimmed at Q25 with fastp and processed into clonotypes with MiXCR by TCRdb, which kept only in-frame beta chains. Entries that share a CDR3 protein sequence are merged under the most common genes and DNA. The sample contains approximately 46,000 distinct CDR3 sequences, approximately 92% of them found a single time. Around 0.45% of the sample comes from the top ten. Material: CD8+ T cells from PBMCs. Receptors originate from a human donor in good health.

The chain combines TRBV9 with TRBJ2-2; 8 bases match TRBD1. This CDR3 is built from 16 residues. After removal of 3 bases from V and 4 bases from J, the junction contained 8 bases not matched to a gene. CDR1 and CDR2 from the germline V gene are SGDLS and YYNGEE. CDR3 nucleotides: TGTGCCAGCAGCGCTAGGACAGGGCAGTCCACCGGGGAGCTGTTTTTT. It encodes CASSARTGQSTGELFF. Full variable domain (outside the CDR3, taken from reference TRBV9 and TRBJ2-2): DSGVTQTPKHLITATGQRVTLRCSPRSGDLSVYWYQQSLDQGLQFLIQYYNGEERAKGNILERFSAQQFPDLHSELNLSSLELGDSALYFCASSARTGQSTGELFFGEGSRLTVL.

J is TRBJ1-1 and V is TRBV19; D is uncertain. Deletions cut 8 bases from V and 1 base from J, with 20 bases between. The CDR3 contains 16 residues. Germline values: CDR1 LNHDA, CDR2 SQIVND (reference sequence). The CDR3 DNA reads TGTGCCAGTTCACCTTTAATGGGCCGCGCGAACACTGAAGCTTTCTTT. Encoded protein: CASSPLMGRANTEAFF.

The chain joins TRBV15 to TRBJ2-1; 7 bases align to TRBD1. V lost 0 bases to trimming and J lost 7 bases; unmatched junction nucleotides: 6. CDR3 length: 15 residues. Germline-derived CDR1 and CDR2 are LNHNV and YYDKDF (reference sequence). In DNA form, the CDR3 reads TGTGCCACCAGCAGAGATAGGGGCAGGGGGAATGAGCAGTTCTTC. Translated: CATSRDRGRGNEQFF.

The chain is built from TRBV7-4 and TRBJ2-5; D is perhaps TRBD1 (6 bases). Trimming took 5 bases from V and 1 from J, leaving 11 bases between them. Germline values: CDR1 SGHVT, CDR2 SQSDAQ. CDR3 length equals 14 residues. The CDR3 is CASSRWTAQETQYF. Here the CDR3 DNA reads TGTGCCAGCAGCCGTTGGACAGCCCAAGAGACCCAGTACTTC.

V gene TRBV5-1 combines with J gene TRBJ2-1; D gene uncertain. Germline V gives CDR1 SGHRS, CDR2 YFSETQ. V was clipped by 3 bases and J by 6 bases, with 19 bases between them. This CDR3 comprises 16 residues. The CDR3 DNA sequence: TGCGCCAGCAGCTCGGCTGACAAGGGCTATGCCAATGAGCAGTTCTTC. This encodes CASSSADKGYANEQFF.

This clonotype was observed a few times. This chain joins TRBV6-2 or TRBV6-3 and TRBJ2-1; 8 positions match TRBD2. This CDR3 has 14 residues. The V gene end was trimmed by 2 bases and the J gene end by 7 bases; junction bases not matched to a gene: 4. Per the germline V gene, CDR1 is MNHEY and CDR2 is SVGEGT. In DNA, the CDR3 is TGTGCCAGCAGTTACCTAGCGGGTGAGAATGAGCAGTTCTTC. Translation gives CASSYLAGENEQFF.

J is TRBJ2-3 and V is TRBV20-1; the D gene is possibly TRBD2 (6 bases). Germline lookup yields CDR1 DFQATT and CDR2 SNEGSKA (reference sequence). There are 15 residues in the CDR3. With 5 bases removed from V and 2 bases from J, the gap between germline ends came to 17 bases. The CDR3 reads CSAGGTGEATDTQYF. DNA for the CDR3: TGCAGTGCTGGGGGGACGGGAGAGGCCACAGATACGCAGTATTTT.

The chain recombines TRBV29-1 with TRBJ2-7; 7 bases agree with TRBD1. CDR1 and CDR2 from the germline V gene are SQVTM and ANQGSEA. The CDR3 loop spans 13 amino acids. V shed 6 bases and J 7 bases; nucleotides not matched to a gene: 12. In DNA, the CDR3 is TGCAGCGTGGAGGACAGGCGACCAGGGGAGCAGTACTTC. It yields the protein CSVEDRRPGEQYF.

The chain employs TRBV30 and TRBJ1-1, with D tentatively TRBD1 (6 bases). This CDR3 comprises 13 residues. CDR1 is GTSNPN and CDR2 is SVGIG in the germline V gene (reference sequence). Trimming left V 0 bases short and J 4 bases short, with 9 bases between. The CDR3, as DNA: TGTGCCTGGAGTGTAGGAGGGGGCACTGAAGCTTTCTTT. This encodes CAWSVGGGTEAFF.

V gene TRBV29-1 combines with J gene TRBJ2-1; D tentatively reads TRBD1 or TRBD2 (5 bases each). Germline-derived CDR1 and CDR2 are SQVTM and ANQGSEA. This CDR3 contains 14 residues. Trimming removed 7 bases at V and 8 bases at J, with 21 bases between. The CDR3, as DNA: TGCAGCGCACGGGGCGGACCCTCCAGGGATGAGCAGTTCTTC. It yields the protein CSARGGPSRDEQFF.

This clonotype has just one count. V is TRBV29-1 and J is TRBJ2-1, with D possibly being TRBD1 or TRBD2 (5 bases each). V was cut by 5 bases and J by 5 bases, with 16 bases left in between. The CDR3 is 14 residues long. Germline V lookup: CDR1 SQVTM, CDR2 ANQGSEA. CDR3 nucleotides: TGCAGCGTTATCGGGGCCTGGGGTAACAATGAGCAGTTCTTC. Translation gives CSVIGAWGNNEQFF.

This clonotype is a singleton in its sample. This chain's CDR3 is CASSLSWQGAYEQYF. CDR3 coding DNA: TGTGCCAGCAGCTTGTCGTGGCAGGGGGCCTACGAGCAGTACTTC. The chain combines TRBV5-5 with TRBJ2-7; 7 bases line up with TRBD1. Germline assignment: CDR1 SGHKS and CDR2 YYEKEE (reference sequence). The CDR3 sequence is 15 residues long. With 1 base clipped from V and 2 bases from J, the junction kept 6 bases outside the gene matches.

In this sample, this clonotype turned up a few times. J is TRBJ2-7 and V is TRBV2; the D is unclear. CDR3 length: 12 amino acids. The V gene lost 1 base and the J gene lost 2 bases, with 3 bases spanning the gap. The germline V gene has CDR1 SNHLY and CDR2 FYNNEI. The DNA for the CDR3 is TGTGCCAGCAGTGAAGGCCCCTACGAGCAGTACTTC. Amino acid sequence: CASSEGPYEQYF. The entire variable domain, with the rest obtained from reference TRBV2 and TRBJ2-7, is as follows: EPEVTQTPSHQVTQMGQEVILRCVPISNHLYFYWYRQILGQKVEFLVSFYNNEISEKSEIFDDQFSVERPDGSNFTLKIRSTKLEDSAMYFCASSEGPYEQYFGPGTRLTVT.

The J gene is TRBJ2-1, the V gene TRBV5-6; 8 nucleotides match TRBD2. This CDR3 region has 15 residues. CDR1 and CDR2 from the germline V gene are SGHDT and YYEEEE. The trim removed 1 base at V and 8 bases at J, leaving 8 bases unmatched. DNA of the CDR3: TGTGCCAGCAGCTTGATAAGCGGGGGCGCGGATGAGCAGTTCTTC. Translated, it gives CASSLISGGADEQFF.

This chain connects TRBV6-2 or TRBV6-3 to TRBJ2-1, with D unresolved. The CDR3 length is 12 residues. The V gene's germline CDR1 is MNHEY and CDR2 SVGEGT. Trimming removed 6 bases from V and 5 bases from J, with 8 bases in between. CDR3 amino acids: CASRLQNNEQFF. The CDR3 DNA reads as TGTGCCAGCAGACTTCAGAACAATGAGCAGTTCTTC.

The genes are TRBV12-3 or TRBV12-4 and TRBJ2-7; 7 bases fit TRBD1. CDR3 size: 12 residues. Unmatched junction bases numbered 5, after V lost 6 bases and J lost 6 bases. CDR3 region: CASRLNRGEQYF. CDR3 DNA: TGTGCCAGCAGGCTGAACAGGGGCGAGCAGTACTTC.

The chain joins TRBV7-9 to TRBJ1-1; 8 bases align to TRBD1. CDR3 size: 15 residues. Per the germline V gene, CDR1 is SEHNR and CDR2 is FQNEAQ (reference sequence). Trimming took 3 bases from V and 3 from J; bases not matched to a gene: 6. In DNA form, the CDR3 reads TGTGCCAGCAGCTTCCCCAGGGGGCCGCACACTGAAGCTTTCTTT. Translated, it gives CASSFPRGPHTEAFF.

The chain has TRBV5-1 and TRBJ2-2; D is uncertain. The germline CDR1 and CDR2 sequences are SGHRS and YFSETQ. V was cut by 2 bases and J by 4 bases, with 12 bases left in between. This CDR3 comprises 15 residues. CDR3 protein: CASSFGRPSTGELFF. The DNA of the CDR3 is TGCGCCAGCAGCTTCGGCCGGCCCAGCACCGGGGAGCTGTTTTTT.

The V gene is TRBV5-1, the J gene TRBJ2-7, with TRBD1 identical over 8 bases. This CDR3 spans 15 amino acids. Unmatched junction bases numbered 11, after V lost 5 bases and J lost 4 bases. Germline values: CDR1 SGHRS, CDR2 YFSETQ. CDR3 coding DNA: TGCGCCAGCAGGTGGCGTGGGACAGGAGCTTACGAGCAGTACTTC. Encoded protein: CASRWRGTGAYEQYF.